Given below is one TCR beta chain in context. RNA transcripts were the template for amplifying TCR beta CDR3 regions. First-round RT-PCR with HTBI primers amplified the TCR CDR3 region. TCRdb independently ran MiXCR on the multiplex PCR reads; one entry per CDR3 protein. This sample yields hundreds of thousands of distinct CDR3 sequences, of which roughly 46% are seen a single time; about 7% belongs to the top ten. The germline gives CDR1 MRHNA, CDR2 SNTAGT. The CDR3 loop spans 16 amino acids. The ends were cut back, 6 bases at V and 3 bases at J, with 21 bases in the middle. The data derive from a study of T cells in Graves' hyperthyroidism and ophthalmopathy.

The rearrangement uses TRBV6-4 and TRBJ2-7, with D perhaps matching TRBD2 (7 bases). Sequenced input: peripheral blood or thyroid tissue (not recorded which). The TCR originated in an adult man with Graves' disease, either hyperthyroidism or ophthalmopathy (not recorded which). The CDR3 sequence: CASSQARGGNNYEQYF. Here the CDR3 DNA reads TGTGCCAGCAGCCAAGCAAGGGGGGGGAACAACTACGAGCAGTACTTC.